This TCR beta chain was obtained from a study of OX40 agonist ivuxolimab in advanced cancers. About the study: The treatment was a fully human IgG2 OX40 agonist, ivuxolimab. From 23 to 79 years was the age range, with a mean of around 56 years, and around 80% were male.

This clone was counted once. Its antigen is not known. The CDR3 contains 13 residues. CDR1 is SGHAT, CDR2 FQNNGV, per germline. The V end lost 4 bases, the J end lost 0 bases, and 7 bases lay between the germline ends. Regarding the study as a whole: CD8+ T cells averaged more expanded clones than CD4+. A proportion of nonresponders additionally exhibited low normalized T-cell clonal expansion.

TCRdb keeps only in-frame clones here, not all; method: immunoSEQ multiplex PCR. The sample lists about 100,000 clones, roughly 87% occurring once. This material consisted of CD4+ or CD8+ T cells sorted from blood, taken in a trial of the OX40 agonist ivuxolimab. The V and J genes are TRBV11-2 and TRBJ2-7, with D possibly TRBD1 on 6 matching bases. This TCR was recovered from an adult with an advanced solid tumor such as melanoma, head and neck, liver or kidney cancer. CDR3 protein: CASSSDSSYEQYF. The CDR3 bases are TGTGCCAGCAGCTCGGACAGCTCCTACGAGCAGTACTTC.